This T cell receptor (beta chain) was obtained from a study of T cell responses to AZD1222 COVID-19 vaccine. Study-level findings and limits: Regions 160-218 and 743-854 held dominance among vaccine-associated CD4 TCRs, which spanned spike. Baseline seropositivity characterized only 5 or 6 AZD1222 recipients. Donors were mostly white British, more females; clonal diversity possibly underestimated. Spike-specific TCR repertoires showed rising breadth and depth after two AZD1222 doses.

Looked up from germline, CDR1 is SGHTA and CDR2 is FQGTGA. The CDR3 covers 14 residues. V was pared by 6 bases and J by 0 bases, with 8 bases between. Regarding this clone: Its antigen is currently unknown.

Method: immunoSEQ multiplex PCR; TCRdb's copy keeps in-frame clones and lacks some. Among around 78,000 clones listed, about nine tenths were seen once. This sequence was found in an adult in good health. The sequencing used peripheral blood, collected on day 0 of AZD1222 vaccination. The chain recombines TRBV7-3 with TRBJ2-2; D unclear. The DNA for the CDR3 is TGTGCCAGCAGACGCGACTCGAACACCGGGGAGCTGTTTTTT. Protein product: CASRRDSNTGELFF.